The next 10 T cell receptor beta chains were all read from a single sample in a study of cytomegalovirus exposure and HLA in healthy donors (TCRdb year 2017). Preparation of the library involved the immunoSEQ multiplex PCR assay. The multiplex PCR relied on a mix of 60 forward primers for TCR Vbeta segments and 13 reverse primers for TCR Jbeta segments. Sourced from immuneACCESS, this table was stored by TCRdb with only in-frame sequences that have V and J called. A share of the clones is absent; for the studies checked, an unresolved V gene accounts for under half, and the remainder has no known explanation. The sample has 38,000 or so clones on record. About 8.9% of the sample goes to the ten largest clones. The sample taken for sequencing was PBMCs. These receptors all stem from a middle-aged man in good health and CMV-seropositive.

This chain uses TRBV30 with TRBJ2-7, with 8 bases matching TRBD1. V lost 3 bases to trimming and J lost 3 bases; unmatched junction nucleotides: 7. CDR1 is GTSNPN and CDR2 is SVGIG in the germline V gene (reference sequence). The CDR3 has 14 residues. The CDR3 loop reads CAWSAGQGIYEQYF. CDR3 coding DNA: TGTGCCTGGAGCGCCGGACAGGGAATCTACGAGCAGTACTTC.

The chain has TRBV27 and TRBJ1-2; D possibly corresponds to TRBD1 (6 bases). The CDR3 spans 16 residues. V was shortened by 6 bases and J by 4 bases, with 21 bases between the two germline ends. The germline V gene encodes CDR1 MNHEY and CDR2 SMNVEV (reference sequence). CDR3 loop: CASRTGGGLSVYGYTF. The CDR3 bases are TGTGCCAGCAGAACCGGGGGGGGGCTTAGCGTCTATGGCTACACCTTC.

This rearrangement joins TRBV9 to TRBJ1-5; the D is unclear. V shed 3 bases and J shed 5 bases, with 9 bases lying between them. Per the germline V gene, CDR1 is SGDLS and CDR2 is YYNGEE. The CDR3 has 13 residues. As DNA, the CDR3 is TGTGCCAGCAGCGCTGACTCGGATCAGCCCCAGCATTTT. This translates into CASSADSDQPQHF.

This chain links TRBV30 with TRBJ2-3, with D maybe TRBD1 (6 bases). Trimming cost V 4 bases and J 6 bases, with 11 bases left between them. Germline CDR1 reads GTSNPN; CDR2 reads SVGIG (reference sequence). The CDR3 sequence is 12 residues long. The CDR3 sequence is CAWTGQTDTQYF. CDR3 DNA sequence: TGTGCCTGGACCGGACAGACGGATACGCAGTATTTT. Variable domain in full (rest from reference TRBV30 and TRBJ2-3): SQTIHQWPATLVQPVGSPLSLECTVEGTSNPNLYWYRQAAGRGLQLLFYSVGIGQISSEVPQNLSASRPQDRQFILSSKKLLLSDSGFYLCAWTGQTDTQYFGPGTRLTVL.

This chain joins TRBV28 and TRBJ2-7; unclear D gene. CDR1 is MDHEN and CDR2 is SYDVKM in the germline V gene. The CDR3 consists of 11 residues. Trimming left V 1 base short and J 5 bases short, with 3 bases between. DNA for the CDR3: TGTGCCAGCAGTTTATCGGACGAGCAGTACTTC. Its translation is CASSLSDEQYF.

The rearrangement uses TRBV13 and TRBJ1-2; 7 bases map to TRBD1. CDR3 length: 15 amino acids. CDR1 and CDR2 from the germline V gene are PRHDT and FYEKMQ (reference sequence). V trimming: 2 bases; J trimming: 3 bases; junction bases outside the gene matches: 6. The CDR3, as DNA: TGTGCCAGCAGCTTATGGGGACAGAGACACTATGGCTACACCTTC. This encodes CASSLWGQRHYGYTF.

The rearrangement uses TRBV5-1 and TRBJ2-1, with 12 bases identical to TRBD2. Germline V gene sequence: CDR1 SGHRS, CDR2 YFSETQ. The CDR3 is made up of 17 amino acids. The trim removed 0 bases at V and 3 bases at J, leaving 4 bases unmatched. The CDR3 region has the DNA TGCGCCAGCAGCTTGGGGCTAGCGGGAGGGTTCTACAATGAGCAGTTCTTC. This sequence encodes CASSLGLAGGFYNEQFF.

V is TRBV5-1 and J is TRBJ2-7, with D unclear. The CDR3 length is 12 residues. From germline, CDR1 is SGHRS and CDR2 YFSETQ. Trimming pared 4 bases from V and 5 bases from J, leaving 10 bases between. CDR3 sequence reads: CASSLNLNEQYF. The CDR3 DNA is TGCGCCAGCAGCCTAAACTTAAACGAGCAGTACTTC.

Turning to this clone: At one end, the junction sequence differs from germline, possibly due to a read error. Other nucleotide sequences in the sample specify the same CDR3. This chain connects TRBV7-9 to TRBJ2-6, with TRBD1 identical over 8 bases. The CDR3 is 18 amino acids. CDR1 and CDR2 (germline): SEHNR, FQNEAQ (reference sequence). CDR3 region: CASTRGRTGSSGANVLTF. The CDR3 bases are TGTGCTAGCACCAGGGGGCGCACAGGGAGCTCTGGGGCCAACGTCCTGACTTTC.

V usage is TRBV7-8 and J usage is TRBJ1-2; a possible D gene is TRBD1 (6 bases). V lost 3 bases, J lost 7 bases, and 18 bases lay in between. In germline, CDR1 is SGHVS, CDR2 FQNEAQ. The CDR3 covers 15 residues. DNA of the CDR3: TGTGCCAGCAGCTTTACCACAGGGAACCCTGGTGGCTACACCTTC. This sequence encodes CASSFTTGNPGGYTF.